This T cell receptor beta chain was identified in a study of blood T cells in healthy people across ages. Broader study findings: Compared with aged donors, long-lived donors showed fewer expanded clones, suggesting selection.

Then a second PCR, running about 7 to 11 cycles, was carried out with a sample-barcoded 5' primer and a J-beta primer mix. MiXCR, applied by TCRdb to the 5' RACE reads, yields one record per CDR3 protein. The table shows 850,000 to 950,000 distinct CDR3 sequences, with under 35% occurring only once. This clonotype was seen a handful of times. The antigen is unknown. Sample: blood. This receptor was obtained from a woman older than 75 in good health.

Here the CDR3 DNA reads TGTGCCAGCAGCTTTGACAGAAATAATTCACCCCTCCACTTT. Its translation: CASSFDRNNSPLHF. The genes are TRBV11-3 and TRBJ1-6; tentatively, D is TRBD1 (5 bases). CDR3 length equals 14 residues. The V end was cut by 3 bases, the J end by 5 bases, with 8 bases between. CDR1 SGHNT and CDR2 YENEEA come from the germline V gene.